The rows below give T cell receptor beta chains drawn from one sample of a study of identical twins. Each CDR3 protein is one row after TCRdb ran MiXCR on the 5' RACE reads. Of about 340,000 distinct CDR3 sequences in the sample, about 12% were seen once. The sample also formed part of further work on yellow fever vaccine responses in identical twins.

The sample taken for sequencing was CD8+ T cells sorted from blood. The receptors come from a woman aged 18-29 years in good health. The CDR3 runs from the conserved cysteine through the conserved F or W. D genes are given only for firm matches. Size is stated for part of the rows, as once, few or many counts, or as a class when the clone is expanded.

d_gene: TRBD2
abundance: NA
j_gene: TRBJ2-1
v_gene: TRBV20-1
CDR3aa: CSARAPTVAGYNEQFF
CDR3nt: TGCAGTGCTAGAGCCCCAACGGTAGCGGGGTACAATGAGCAGTTCTTC

d_gene: NA
abundance: many
j_gene: TRBJ2-1
v_gene: TRBV13
CDR3aa: CASSLEGYNEQFF
CDR3nt: TGTGCCAGCAGTTTAGAGGGTTACAATGAGCAGTTCTTC

d_gene: NA
abundance: NA
j_gene: TRBJ2-1
v_gene: TRBV7-8
CDR3aa: CASSLSYNPSGPWDEQFF
CDR3nt: TGTGCCAGCAGCCTTTCATACAACCCCTCCGGCCCGTGGGATGAGCAGTTCTTC

d_gene: NA
abundance: many
j_gene: TRBJ1-1
v_gene: TRBV14
CDR3aa: CASSQEWGHTEAFF
CDR3nt: TGTGCCAGCAGCCAAGAGTGGGGTCACACTGAAGCTTTCTTT

d_gene: TRBD2
abundance: NA
j_gene: TRBJ2-3
v_gene: TRBV7-9
CDR3aa: CASSRTSGITDTQYF
CDR3nt: TGTGCCAGCAGCCGGACTAGCGGGATCACAGATACGCAGTATTTT

d_gene: NA
abundance: NA
j_gene: TRBJ1-3
v_gene: TRBV20-1
CDR3aa: CSASPGPEKPNSGNTIYF
CDR3nt: TGCAGTGCTAGCCCGGGGCCCGAGAAGCCAAACTCTGGAAACACCATATATTTT

d_gene: TRBD1
abundance: NA
j_gene: TRBJ1-4
v_gene: TRBV7-9
CDR3aa: CASSLARRTGVEKLFF
CDR3nt: TGTGCCAGCAGCTTAGCGCGAAGGACAGGGGTCGAAAAACTGTTTTTT

d_gene: TRBD2
abundance: NA
j_gene: TRBJ2-3
v_gene: TRBV6-5
CDR3aa: CASSYQTSGGGSTDTQYF
CDR3nt: TGTGCCAGCAGTTACCAAACTAGCGGGGGGGGAAGCACAGATACGCAGTATTTT

d_gene: TRBD1
abundance: once
j_gene: TRBJ1-2
v_gene: TRBV3-1
CDR3aa: CASSPETDRVGGYTF
CDR3nt: TGTGCCAGCAGCCCCGAAACTGACAGGGTTGGGGGCTACACCTTC

d_gene: NA
abundance: few
j_gene: TRBJ1-4
v_gene: TRBV12-3/TRBV12-4
CDR3aa: CASAPGGDRRKLFF
CDR3nt: TGTGCCAGCGCACCCGGGGGGGACCGCCGAAAACTGTTTTTT

d_gene: NA
abundance: many
j_gene: TRBJ2-1
v_gene: TRBV19
CDR3aa: CASSTLQGSYNEQFF
CDR3nt: TGTGCCAGTAGTACCCTCCAGGGATCCTACAATGAGCAGTTCTTC

d_gene: NA
abundance: NA
j_gene: TRBJ2-5
v_gene: TRBV9
CDR3aa: CASSGASGRLETQYF
CDR3nt: TGTGCCAGCAGCGGAGCCAGTGGGAGGCTGGAGACCCAGTACTTC

d_gene: TRBD1
abundance: NA
j_gene: TRBJ1-2
v_gene: TRBV5-5
CDR3aa: CASSLGTGARANYGYTF
CDR3nt: TGTGCCAGCAGCTTGGGGACAGGGGCCAGAGCTAACTATGGCTACACCTTC

d_gene: NA
abundance: NA
j_gene: TRBJ1-2
v_gene: TRBV9
CDR3aa: CASSPRNGYTF
CDR3nt: TGTGCCAGCAGCCCCCGGAATGGCTACACCTTC

d_gene: NA
abundance: many
j_gene: TRBJ2-7
v_gene: TRBV7-9
CDR3aa: CASSLVGTNYEQYF
CDR3nt: TGTGCCAGCAGCTTAGTGGGCACCAACTACGAGCAGTACTTC

d_gene: NA
abundance: few
j_gene: TRBJ1-1
v_gene: TRBV4-1
CDR3aa: CASSQSMVDTEAFF
CDR3nt: TGCGCCAGCAGCCAGTCAATGGTGGACACTGAAGCTTTCTTT

d_gene: TRBD1
abundance: NA
j_gene: TRBJ2-7
v_gene: TRBV10-3
CDR3aa: CAISPGNQGAGNEQYF
CDR3nt: TGTGCCATCTCACCGGGCAATCAGGGGGCGGGCAACGAGCAGTACTTC

d_gene: TRBD1
abundance: many
j_gene: TRBJ2-7
v_gene: TRBV5-1
CDR3aa: CASSLGQGAYEQYF
CDR3nt: TGTGCCAGCAGCCTCGGACAGGGGGCTTACGAGCAGTACTTC

d_gene: TRBD2
abundance: many
j_gene: TRBJ2-2
v_gene: TRBV20-1
CDR3aa: CSPWGLAGAGELFF
CDR3nt: TGCAGTCCCTGGGGACTAGCGGGGGCCGGGGAGCTGTTTTTT

d_gene: TRBD2
abundance: few
j_gene: TRBJ2-1
v_gene: TRBV10-3
CDR3aa: CAISVGLAGPNEQFF
CDR3nt: TGTGCCATCAGTGTAGGACTAGCGGGCCCCAATGAGCAGTTCTTC

d_gene: TRBD2
abundance: few
j_gene: TRBJ2-1
v_gene: TRBV13
CDR3aa: CASSLGVAGGPYNEQFF
CDR3nt: TGTGCCAGCAGCTTAGGAGTAGCGGGGGGGCCATACAATGAGCAGTTCTTC

d_gene: TRBD2
abundance: many
j_gene: TRBJ2-1
v_gene: TRBV4-2
CDR3aa: CASSPRQGLANEQFF
CDR3nt: TGTGCCAGCAGCCCGAGACAGGGACTAGCGAATGAGCAGTTCTTC

d_gene: TRBD2
abundance: few
j_gene: TRBJ2-3
v_gene: TRBV27
CDR3aa: CASRRGGFTQRPDTQYF
CDR3nt: TGTGCCAGCAGGCGGGGGGGCTTCACACAACGGCCAGATACGCAGTATTTT

d_gene: NA
abundance: few
j_gene: TRBJ1-4
v_gene: TRBV4-1
CDR3aa: CASSYRDSGEKLFF
CDR3nt: TGCGCCAGCAGCTACCGGGACTCAGGTGAAAAACTGTTTTTT

d_gene: NA
abundance: many
j_gene: TRBJ2-1
v_gene: TRBV10-1
CDR3aa: CASSESWYNEQFF
CDR3nt: TGCGCCAGCAGTGAGTCCTGGTACAATGAGCAGTTCTTC

d_gene: NA
abundance: few
j_gene: TRBJ2-5
v_gene: TRBV18
CDR3aa: CASSPGVRGLEETQYF
CDR3nt: TGTGCCAGCTCACCTGGCGTCAGGGGTTTGGAGGAGACCCAGTACTTC

d_gene: NA
abundance: few
j_gene: TRBJ1-2
v_gene: TRBV3-1
CDR3aa: CASSQDLSARAYTF
CDR3nt: TGTGCCAGCAGCCAAGACCTGTCGGCAAGGGCCTACACCTTC

d_gene: NA
abundance: few
j_gene: TRBJ2-1
v_gene: TRBV19
CDR3aa: CASSIDGRMNNEQFF
CDR3nt: TGTGCCAGTAGTATAGATGGGAGAATGAACAATGAGCAGTTCTTC

d_gene: TRBD2
abundance: NA
j_gene: TRBJ2-5
v_gene: TRBV6-2/TRBV6-3
CDR3aa: CASSITSGSQETQYF
CDR3nt: TGTGCCAGCAGTATCACTAGCGGGTCCCAAGAGACCCAGTACTTC

d_gene: TRBD2
abundance: NA
j_gene: TRBJ2-1
v_gene: TRBV19
CDR3aa: CASSAGLASDEQFF
CDR3nt: TGTGCCAGTAGTGCGGGACTAGCTTCCGATGAGCAGTTCTTC

d_gene: NA
abundance: NA
j_gene: TRBJ2-7
v_gene: TRBV20-1
CDR3aa: CTARVVYEQYF
CDR3nt: TGCACTGCTAGAGTGGTCTACGAGCAGTACTTC

d_gene: NA
abundance: NA
j_gene: TRBJ2-3
v_gene: TRBV3-1
CDR3aa: CASSQGWELVGATDTQYF
CDR3nt: TGTGCCAGCAGCCAAGGATGGGAGCTAGTGGGGGCGACAGATACGCAGTATTTT

d_gene: NA
abundance: few
j_gene: TRBJ2-2
v_gene: TRBV13
CDR3aa: CASSLEQGNTGELFF
CDR3nt: TGTGCCAGCAGCTTAGAACAGGGGAACACCGGGGAGCTGTTTTTT

d_gene: NA
abundance: NA
j_gene: TRBJ1-5
v_gene: TRBV20-1
CDR3aa: CSAQQGREPQHF
CDR3nt: TGCAGTGCGCAACAGGGAAGGGAGCCCCAGCATTTT

d_gene: TRBD1
abundance: NA
j_gene: TRBJ1-2
v_gene: TRBV20-1
CDR3aa: CSARDPDRVYGYTF
CDR3nt: TGCAGTGCTAGAGACCCGGACAGGGTCTATGGCTACACCTTC

d_gene: TRBD2
abundance: few
j_gene: TRBJ2-7
v_gene: TRBV25-1
CDR3aa: CASSTHGLAGVSYEQYF
CDR3nt: TGTGCCAGCAGTACCCACGGACTAGCGGGAGTGTCCTACGAGCAGTACTTC

d_gene: NA
abundance: few
j_gene: TRBJ2-3
v_gene: TRBV12-5
CDR3aa: CASGLGEAADTQYF
CDR3nt: TGTGCTAGTGGTTTGGGGGAAGCGGCAGATACGCAGTATTTT

d_gene: NA
abundance: NA
j_gene: TRBJ1-1
v_gene: TRBV12-3/TRBV12-4
CDR3aa: CASSAAGYTEAFF
CDR3nt: TGTGCCAGCAGTGCTGCAGGGTACACTGAAGCTTTCTTT

d_gene: NA
abundance: few
j_gene: TRBJ1-2
v_gene: TRBV9
CDR3aa: CASRRGEHGYTF
CDR3nt: TGTGCCAGCAGGAGGGGGGAGCATGGCTACACCTTC

d_gene: NA
abundance: few
j_gene: TRBJ1-5
v_gene: TRBV12-3/TRBV12-4
CDR3aa: CASTRGLNQPQHF
CDR3nt: TGTGCCAGCACCCGCGGGCTCAATCAGCCCCAGCATTTT

d_gene: TRBD2
abundance: NA
j_gene: TRBJ2-5
v_gene: TRBV15
CDR3aa: CATSSGGGLAGETQYF
CDR3nt: TGTGCCACCAGCAGTGGGGGCGGACTAGCCGGAGAGACCCAGTACTTC

d_gene: NA
abundance: many
j_gene: TRBJ2-1
v_gene: TRBV28
CDR3aa: CASSLVTKGSYNEQFF
CDR3nt: TGTGCCAGCAGTTTAGTAACGAAAGGCTCCTACAATGAGCAGTTCTTC

d_gene: NA
abundance: NA
j_gene: TRBJ2-5
v_gene: TRBV6-5
CDR3aa: CASSYSSGRTFLETQYF
CDR3nt: TGTGCCAGCAGTTACTCATCGGGTCGGACTTTTTTGGAGACCCAGTACTTC

d_gene: NA
abundance: NA
j_gene: TRBJ2-1
v_gene: TRBV24-1
CDR3aa: CATSDFHRDEQFF
CDR3nt: TGTGCCACCAGTGATTTCCACAGGGATGAGCAGTTCTTC

d_gene: TRBD1
abundance: many
j_gene: TRBJ1-1
v_gene: TRBV5-1
CDR3aa: CASSLEYRGSQNTEAFF
CDR3nt: TGCGCCAGCAGCTTGGAGTACAGGGGCTCCCAGAACACTGAAGCTTTCTTT

d_gene: NA
abundance: few
j_gene: TRBJ2-4
v_gene: TRBV4-1
CDR3aa: CASSQEWGPGRNIQYF
CDR3nt: TGCGCCAGCAGCCAAGAATGGGGACCGGGTCGTAACATTCAGTACTTC

d_gene: TRBD1
abundance: NA
j_gene: TRBJ2-4
v_gene: TRBV5-6
CDR3aa: CASRETPGQGSF
CDR3nt: TGTGCCAGCAGAGAAACACCGGGACAGGGATCATTC

d_gene: NA
abundance: few
j_gene: TRBJ2-5
v_gene: TRBV5-6
CDR3aa: CASSLVRGDHQETQYF
CDR3nt: TGTGCCAGCAGCTTGGTTCGCGGGGATCACCAAGAGACCCAGTACTTC

d_gene: NA
abundance: NA
j_gene: TRBJ2-7
v_gene: TRBV5-5
CDR3aa: CASSFRVPYEQYF
CDR3nt: TGTGCCAGCAGCTTCCGCGTACCTTACGAGCAGTACTTC

d_gene: NA
abundance: few
j_gene: TRBJ2-7
v_gene: TRBV4-1
CDR3aa: CASSHLGSSYEQYF
CDR3nt: TGCGCCAGCAGCCACCTCGGGAGCTCCTACGAGCAGTACTTC

d_gene: NA
abundance: few
j_gene: TRBJ2-4
v_gene: TRBV7-9
CDR3aa: CASSFPGPVKNIQYF
CDR3nt: TGTGCCAGCAGCTTTCCAGGGCCGGTCAAAAACATTCAGTACTTC